This T cell receptor (beta chain) was identified in a study of immune cell composition in non-small cell lung cancer. Findings and caveats of the study: Shared sequences between tumour-reactive and dominant in vivo clones were not proven.

Comments on this clone: What it recognizes is unknown.

Normal lung was sampled as far from the tumour as possible, at least 3 cm. CDR3 size: 15 residues. Trimming took off 0 bases at V and 2 bases at J, with 11 bases between the two ends. The germline V gene encodes CDR1 MNHNY and CDR2 SVGAGI (reference sequence). TCRdb's copy holds only in-frame clones and misses some; the assay was immunoSEQ multiplex PCR. Among approximately 9,000 clones, approximately 77% were seen once, and the ten largest hold around 13%. Sequenced input: non-adjacent lung tissue. V and J are TRBV6-6 and TRBJ2-7; D unresolved. The TCR comes from a human donor with non-small cell lung cancer. CDR3 sequence reads: CASSYSQFTPYEQYF. CDR3 bases: TGTGCCAGCAGTTACTCGCAATTTACCCCCTACGAGCAGTACTTC.